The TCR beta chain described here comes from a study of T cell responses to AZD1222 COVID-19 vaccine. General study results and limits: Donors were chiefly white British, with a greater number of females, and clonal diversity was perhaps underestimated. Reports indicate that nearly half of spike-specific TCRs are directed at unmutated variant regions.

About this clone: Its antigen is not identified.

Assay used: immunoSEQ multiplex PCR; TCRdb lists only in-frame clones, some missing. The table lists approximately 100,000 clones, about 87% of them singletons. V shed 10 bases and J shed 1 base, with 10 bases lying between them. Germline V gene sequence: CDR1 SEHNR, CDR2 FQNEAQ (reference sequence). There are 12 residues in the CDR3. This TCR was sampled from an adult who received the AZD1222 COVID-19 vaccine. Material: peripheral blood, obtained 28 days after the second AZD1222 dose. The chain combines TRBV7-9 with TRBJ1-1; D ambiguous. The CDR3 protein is CATQRGNTEAFF. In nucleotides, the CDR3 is TGTGCCACCCAGAGAGGGAACACTGAAGCTTTCTTT.